This TCR beta chain was recovered during a study of T cell repertoires in ileal Crohn's disease (dated by TCRdb to the late 2010s). For context, the study as a whole: At the time of surgery, 35% of patients were active smokers, and the median duration of disease was approximately eight years. Every patient underwent surgery because of a complication, which was stricturing disease in 61% of cases and penetrating disease in about 40%. A total of 170 or so mucosal samples from 57 patients were sequenced, collected from several sites on the surgical specimen and at postoperative endoscopy. The study was conducted in parallel with a multicentre cohort built to find predictors of early endoscopic recurrence after ileocolonic resection. A Rutgeerts score higher than i0 was the definition used for endoscopic postoperative recurrence. TCR repertoire analysis was performed in just over 55 Crohn's disease patients drawn from a prospective multicentre cohort. Postoperative therapy was given to about half of the patients, with thiopurines administered to over 10 patients and anti-TNF agents administered to approximately 20 patients. Broader findings and caveats from the paper: Compared with CD4 T cells, sorted CD8 T cells held more high-frequency clones, which suggests that the mucosal expansions were mostly CD8. Compared with non-smokers, patients who were active smokers at surgery showed a significantly higher proportion of clonal expansions (25.9% vs 17.9%, p=0.02). Endoscopic recurrence was linked to a higher percentage of high-frequency clones at surgery, and recurrence occurred in every patient whose clonality exceeded 26.8% (18/57). Mucosal CD4 and CD8 T cells were sorted and sequenced only in a subgroup of patients, whose size was not stated.

Concerning this clone: The antigen it binds to is not known. No per-base quality is available; no much larger clone lies one base away.

Spanning cysteine to phenylalanine, the CDR3 consists of 13 amino acids. The retained sequence is limited to the CDR3, 39 bases, with the frame set at the first base. V is reduced by 1 base and J by 4 bases, leaving a spacing of 9 bases between them. Taken from the germline V gene, the CDR1 and CDR2 loops are SGHRS and YFSETQ. Eligible patients were adults with ileal or ileocolonic Crohn's disease who had an indication for ileocolonic resection. Before DNA extraction, whole ileal mucosal biopsies were kept frozen at -80 degrees C. Genomic DNA was isolated from frozen whole biopsies using a TRizol-based method, and the DNA was quantified with a NanoDrop 2000 spectrophotometer. For commercial TCRB immunosequencing, approximately 480 nanograms of biopsy DNA were submitted for each sample. Adaptive Biotechnology amplified CDR3 regions from genomic DNA with a two-step multiplex PCR that controlled for amplification bias. In the first PCR, primers covered every V and J gene segment, and in the second PCR, barcodes and Illumina adapters were added. An Illumina instrument was used to sequence the CDR3 libraries. Per the source publication's procedure: The analysis drew on both the pipelines supplied by the vendor and custom analysis of the raw data in R/Bioconductor running R version 3.3.0. Clonality, which ranges from 0 to 1, was calculated as the inverse of the normalised Shannon entropy across all productive clones. High-frequency clones were defined as the share of the repertoire occupied by the top 100 clones, with only clones passing a 95% confidence test being retained. Overlap between samples was measured with the Morisita-Horn index, while repertoire diversity was measured with the Simpson index. Sourced from immuneACCESS, this table was stored by TCRdb with only in-frame sequences that have V and J called. A share of the clones is absent; for the studies checked, an unresolved V gene accounts for under half, and the remainder has no known explanation. That table supplies the V and J calls and clone size; D and trimming were determined from the DNA. Recorded for this sample are 5,500 to 9,000 clones; roughly 70% of them occurred a single time. The ten largest account for around a sixth of the sample.

The sequence joins TRBV5-1 to TRBJ2-7; the D region possibly corresponds to TRBD1 (6 bases align). The clonotype originates from an adult with Crohn's disease. The sample consisted of ileal tissue. The DNA sequence follows: TGCGCCAGCAGCTTGAGGACAGCATACGAGCAGTACTTC. This gives the protein CASSLRTAYEQYF.